The rows below give T cell receptor beta chains drawn from one sample of a study of neoadjuvant anti-PD-1 for oral cavity cancer. Here immunoSEQ multiplex PCR was the method, and the copy in TCRdb shows in-frame clones only, minus some. This table holds roughly 13,000 clones, roughly two thirds found once. This specimen consisted of PBMCs, obtained before nivolumab (anti-PD-1) treatment. The receptors come from a person between 35 and 79 years old with oral cavity squamous cell carcinoma. The CDR3 runs from the conserved cysteine through the conserved F or W. Each record gives: clone size, V gene, J gene, D gene, CDR3 protein, CDR3 DNA. D genes are given only for firm matches. Part of the rows lack a size; the others show once, few, many or a class for expanded clones.

NA,TRBV2,TRBJ1-2,TRBD1,CANQRQGHYGYTF,TGTGCCAACCAGAGACAGGGCCACTATGGCTACACCTTC
NA,TRBV19,TRBJ2-1,TRBD2,CASKEVVTSGFNEQFF,TGTGCCAGTAAAGAGGTTGTAACTAGCGGTTTCAATGAGCAGTTCTTC
once,TRBV6-5,TRBJ2-5,NA,CASSYLGEETQYF,TGTGCCAGCAGTTACTTGGGGGAAGAGACCCAGTACTTC
NA,TRBV19,TRBJ2-6,NA,CASSIVESGANVLTF,TGTGCCAGTAGTATAGTGGAATCTGGGGCCAACGTCCTGACTTTC
NA,TRBV10-3,TRBJ1-2,TRBD1,CAISWDSNYGYTF,TGTGCCATCAGTTGGGACAGTAACTATGGCTACACCTTC
NA,TRBV4-1,TRBJ1-2,TRBD1,CASSQDPRGDYGYTF,TGCGCCAGCAGCCAAGACCCCAGGGGGGACTATGGCTACACCTTC
few,TRBV14,TRBJ2-4,NA,CASSQSWGIQYF,TGTGCCAGCAGCCAGTCCTGGGGCATTCAGTACTTC
NA,TRBV29-1,TRBJ2-7,TRBD2,CSVEPPGTRGYEQYF,TGCAGCGTTGAACCCCCCGGGACTAGGGGCTACGAGCAGTACTTC
NA,TRBV4-1,TRBJ2-7,NA,CASSQDSYEQYF,TGCGCCAGCAGCCAAGACAGCTACGAGCAGTACTTC
NA,TRBV9,TRBJ2-1,TRBD2,CASSATSGGADEQFF,TGTGCCAGCAGCGCGACTAGCGGGGGGGCGGATGAGCAGTTCTTC
NA,TRBV6-5,TRBJ1-1,NA,CASSYWGARIDTEAFF,TGTGCCAGCAGTTATTGGGGGGCGCGGATCGACACTGAAGCTTTCTTT
NA,TRBV7-2,TRBJ2-1,TRBD2,CASSLPGLVSNEQFF,TGTGCCAGCAGCTTACCGGGACTAGTCTCCAATGAGCAGTTCTTC
few,TRBV30,TRBJ1-1,NA,CAWSPPGLGRYEAFF,TGTGCCTGGAGTCCCCCGGGTCTTGGACGTTATGAAGCTTTCTTT
NA,TRBV30,TRBJ1-5,NA,CAWSGDHSNQPQHF,TGTGCCTGGAGTGGGGATCATAGCAATCAGCCCCAGCATTTT
NA,TRBV5-1,TRBJ2-1,TRBD2,CASSLGNSGKGEFF,TGCGCCAGCAGCTTGGGAAATAGCGGGAAGGGAGAGTTCTTC
few,TRBV28,TRBJ2-7,NA,CASSLGILYEQYF,TGTGCCAGCAGTCTCGGGATTCTCTACGAGCAGTACTTC
once,TRBV30,TRBJ1-1,NA,CAWGRTVNTEAFF,TGTGCCTGGGGGAGGACGGTGAACACTGAAGCTTTCTTT
NA,TRBV28,TRBJ2-5,NA,CASSLVLSDQETQYF,TGTGCCAGCAGTTTAGTCTTATCAGACCAAGAGACCCAGTACTTC
NA,TRBV28,TRBJ1-5,NA,CASSPPSRGLNQPQHF,TGTGCCAGCAGTCCCCCTAGTCGGGGCCTGAATCAGCCCCAGCATTTT
few,TRBV4-2,TRBJ2-7,TRBD2,CASSQVDTSGSTYEQYF,TGTGCCAGCAGCCAAGTGGATACTAGCGGGAGTACTTACGAGCAGTACTTC
NA,TRBV5-1,TRBJ2-2,NA,CASQPQRGLGNTGELFF,TGCGCCAGCCAACCACAAAGAGGTTTAGGGAACACCGGGGAGCTGTTTTTT
NA,TRBV7-8,TRBJ2-3,TRBD1,CASSLAPWDRGADTQYF,TGTGCCAGCAGCTTAGCGCCCTGGGACAGGGGGGCAGATACGCAGTATTTT
NA,TRBV5-1,TRBJ2-2,NA,CASSLGGAGELFF,TGCGCCAGCAGCTTGGGGGGCGCCGGGGAGCTGTTTTTT
NA,TRBV5-8,TRBJ1-1,NA,CASSLGFRSWNTEAFF,TGTGCCAGCAGCTTGGGGTTTCGGTCGTGGAACACTGAAGCTTTCTTT
NA,TRBV6-1,TRBJ2-1,NA,CASSEGFGTEQFF,TGTGCCAGCAGTGAAGGGTTTGGTACTGAGCAGTTCTTC
NA,TRBV2,TRBJ1-1,NA,CASSESDRMEAFF,TGTGCCAGCAGTGAATCTGACAGAATGGAAGCTTTCTTT
NA,TRBV5-1,TRBJ2-7,TRBD1,CASSEGQPYEQYF,TGCGCCAGCAGTGAGGGACAGCCCTACGAGCAGTACTTC
NA,TRBV11-1,TRBJ1-1,NA,CASSPGVWRDTEAFF,TGTGCCAGCAGCCCCGGGGTTTGGAGGGACACTGAAGCTTTCTTT
NA,TRBV15,TRBJ2-7,NA,CATLVPRLLGTYEQYF,TGTGCCACCCTAGTCCCCCGGCTACTAGGAACCTACGAGCAGTACTTC
NA,TRBV7-3,TRBJ2-2,TRBD2,CASRLAGGNTGELFF,TGTGCCAGCAGATTAGCGGGAGGGAACACCGGGGAGCTGTTTTTT
NA,TRBV19,TRBJ2-6,TRBD1,CASSGQGTGANVLTF,TGTGCCAGTAGCGGACAGGGTACCGGGGCCAACGTCCTGACTTTC
NA,TRBV19,TRBJ2-2,TRBD2,CASSQAGANTGELFF,TGTGCCAGTAGTCAGGCGGGAGCGAACACCGGGGAGCTGTTTTTT
few,TRBV10-3,TRBJ1-1,NA,CAISDGKGSTEAFF,TGTGCCATCAGTGACGGAAAGGGAAGCACTGAAGCTTTCTTT
NA,TRBV2,TRBJ2-3,NA,CASSLRERSTDTQYF,TGTGCCAGCAGTCTCCGGGAGCGGAGTACAGATACGCAGTATTTT
NA,TRBV5-1,TRBJ1-5,TRBD1,CASSLEGRGLGQPQHF,TGCGCCAGCAGCTTGGAGGGAAGGGGGCTCGGTCAGCCCCAGCATTTT
NA,TRBV9,TRBJ2-1,NA,CASSVRTTGHEQFF,TGTGCCAGCAGCGTAAGGACTACCGGGCATGAGCAGTTCTTC
NA,TRBV4-1,TRBJ1-1,TRBD1,CASSPPLGTAANTEAFF,TGCGCCAGCAGCCCTCCACTTGGGACAGCGGCCAACACTGAAGCTTTCTTT
NA,TRBV2,TRBJ2-7,TRBD1,CASRGGQGLNEQYF,TGTGCCAGCAGGGGGGGACAGGGATTAAACGAGCAGTACTTC
few,TRBV15,TRBJ1-1,TRBD1,CATSRDRSGGFRAFF,TGTGCCACCAGCAGAGATAGGTCAGGGGGATTTAGGGCTTTCTTT
NA,TRBV6-6,TRBJ2-7,TRBD2,CASSYSRGAGGDEQYF,TGTGCCAGCAGTTACTCGAGGGGGGCGGGAGGCGACGAGCAGTACTTC
NA,TRBV5-1,TRBJ2-3,NA,CASSLGTNTDTQYF,TGCGCCAGCAGCTTGGGGACGAACACAGATACGCAGTATTTT
NA,TRBV6-1,TRBJ1-4,TRBD1,CASSEGQPNEKLFF,TGTGCCAGCAGTGAGGGACAGCCGAATGAAAAACTGTTTTTT
NA,TRBV28,TRBJ2-7,NA,CASSSPRFGPYEQYF,TGTGCCAGCAGTTCCCCCCGTTTTGGGCCCTACGAGCAGTACTTC
NA,TRBV2,TRBJ2-1,TRBD2,CASGTSGGQFF,TGTGCCAGTGGGACTAGCGGGGGGCAGTTCTTC
NA,TRBV10-3,TRBJ1-1,TRBD1,CATSPGGSDTEAFF,TGTGCCACGAGCCCAGGGGGCTCGGACACTGAAGCTTTCTTT
NA,TRBV10-3,TRBJ2-4,TRBD2,CAISEASSGGTQYF,TGTGCCATCAGTGAGGCCTCTAGCGGAGGAACTCAGTACTTC